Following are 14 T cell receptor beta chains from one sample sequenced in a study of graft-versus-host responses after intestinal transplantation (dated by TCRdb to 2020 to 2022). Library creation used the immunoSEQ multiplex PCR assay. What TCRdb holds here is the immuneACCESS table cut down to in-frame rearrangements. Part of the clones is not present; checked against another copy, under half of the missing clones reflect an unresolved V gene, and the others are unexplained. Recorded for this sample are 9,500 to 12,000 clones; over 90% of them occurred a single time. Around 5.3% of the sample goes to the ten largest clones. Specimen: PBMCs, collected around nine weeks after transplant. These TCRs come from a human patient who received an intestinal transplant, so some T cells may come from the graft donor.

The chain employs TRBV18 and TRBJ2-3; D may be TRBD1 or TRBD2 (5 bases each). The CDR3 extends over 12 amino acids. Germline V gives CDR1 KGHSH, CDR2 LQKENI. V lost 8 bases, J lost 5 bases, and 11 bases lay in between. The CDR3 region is CASLGPKDTQYF. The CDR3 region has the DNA TGTGCCAGCCTGGGACCCAAAGATACGCAGTATTTT.

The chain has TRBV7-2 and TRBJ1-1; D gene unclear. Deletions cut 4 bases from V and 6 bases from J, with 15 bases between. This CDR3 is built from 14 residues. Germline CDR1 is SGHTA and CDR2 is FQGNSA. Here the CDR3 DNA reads TGTGCCAGCAGCTCAGCCACGACCGCGCCTGAAGCTTTCTTT. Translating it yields CASSSATTAPEAFF. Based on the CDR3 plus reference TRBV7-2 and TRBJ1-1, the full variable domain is GAGVSQSPSNKVTEKGKDVELRCDPISGHTALYWYRQSLGQGLEFLIYFQGNSAPDKSGLPSDRFSAERTGGSVSTLTIQRTQQEDSAVYLCASSSATTAPEAFFGQGTRLTVV.

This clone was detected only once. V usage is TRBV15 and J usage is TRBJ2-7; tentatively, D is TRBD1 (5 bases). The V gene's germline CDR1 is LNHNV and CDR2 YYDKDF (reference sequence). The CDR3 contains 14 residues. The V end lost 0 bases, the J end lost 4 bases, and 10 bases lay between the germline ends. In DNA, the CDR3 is TGTGCCACCAGCAGAGACAGGAGACAGTACGAGCAGTACTTC. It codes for CATSRDRRQYEQYF. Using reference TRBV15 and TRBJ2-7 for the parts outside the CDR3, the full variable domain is DAMVIQNPRYQVTQFGKPVTLSCSQTLNHNVMYWYQQKSSQAPKLLFHYYDKDFNNEADTPDNFQSRRPNTSFCFLDIRSPGLGDTAMYLCATSRDRRQYEQYFGPGTRLTVT.

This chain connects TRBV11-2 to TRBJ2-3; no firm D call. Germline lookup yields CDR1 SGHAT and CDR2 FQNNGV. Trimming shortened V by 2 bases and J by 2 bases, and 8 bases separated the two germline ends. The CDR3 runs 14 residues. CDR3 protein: CASSLRPLTDTQYF. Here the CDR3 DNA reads TGTGCCAGCAGCTTACGGCCCCTCACAGATACGCAGTATTTT. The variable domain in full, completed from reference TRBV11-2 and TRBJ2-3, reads EAGVAQSPRYKIIEKRQSVAFWCNPISGHATLYWYQQILGQGPKLLIQFQNNGVVDDSQLPKDRFSAERLKGVDSTLKIQPAKLEDSAVYLCASSLRPLTDTQYFGPGTRLTVL.

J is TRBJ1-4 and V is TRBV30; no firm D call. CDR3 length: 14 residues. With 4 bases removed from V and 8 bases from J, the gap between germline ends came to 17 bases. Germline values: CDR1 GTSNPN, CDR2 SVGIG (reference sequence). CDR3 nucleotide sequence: TGTGCCTGGAATTGGCGACACGGGCCCGAAAAACTGTTTTTT. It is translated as CAWNWRHGPEKLFF.

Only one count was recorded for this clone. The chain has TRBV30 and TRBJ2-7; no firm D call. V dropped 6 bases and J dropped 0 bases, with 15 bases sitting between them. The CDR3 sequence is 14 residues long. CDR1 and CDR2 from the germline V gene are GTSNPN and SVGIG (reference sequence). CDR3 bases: TGTGCCTGCCTACCGGGTCCAAGCTCCTACGAGCAGTACTTC. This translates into CACLPGPSSYEQYF.

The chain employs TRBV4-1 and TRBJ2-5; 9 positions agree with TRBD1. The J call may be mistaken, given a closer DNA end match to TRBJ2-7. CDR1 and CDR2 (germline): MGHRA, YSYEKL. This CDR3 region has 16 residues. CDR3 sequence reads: CASSQDSRDRVGEQYF. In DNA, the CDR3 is TGCGCCAGCAGCCAAGACTCCCGGGACAGGGTTGGCGAGCAGTACTTC.

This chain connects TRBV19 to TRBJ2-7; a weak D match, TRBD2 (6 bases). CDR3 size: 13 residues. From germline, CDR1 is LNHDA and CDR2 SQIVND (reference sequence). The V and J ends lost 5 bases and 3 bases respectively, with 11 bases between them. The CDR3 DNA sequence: TGTGCCAGTAGTCGGGGGACGATCTACGAGCAGTACTTC. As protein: CASSRGTIYEQYF.

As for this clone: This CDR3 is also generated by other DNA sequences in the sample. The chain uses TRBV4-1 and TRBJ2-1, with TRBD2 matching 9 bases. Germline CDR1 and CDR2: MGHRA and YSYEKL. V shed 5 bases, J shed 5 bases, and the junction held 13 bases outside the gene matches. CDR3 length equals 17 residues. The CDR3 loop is CASSVQETSGRNNEQFF. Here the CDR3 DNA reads TGCGCCAGCAGCGTTCAAGAGACCAGCGGGAGGAACAATGAGCAGTTCTTC.

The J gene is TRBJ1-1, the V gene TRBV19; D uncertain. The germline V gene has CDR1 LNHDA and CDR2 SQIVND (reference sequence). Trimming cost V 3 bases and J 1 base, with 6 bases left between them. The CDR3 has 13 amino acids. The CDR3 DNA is TGTGCCAGTAGTATCGGCCAGAACACTGAAGCTTTCTTT. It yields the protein CASSIGQNTEAFF. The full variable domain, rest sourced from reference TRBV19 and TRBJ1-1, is DGGITQSPKYLFRKEGQNVTLSCEQNLNHDAMYWYRQDPGQGLRLIYYSQIVNDFQKGDIAEGYSVSREKKESFPLTVTSAQKNPTAFYLCASSIGQNTEAFFGQGTRLTVV.

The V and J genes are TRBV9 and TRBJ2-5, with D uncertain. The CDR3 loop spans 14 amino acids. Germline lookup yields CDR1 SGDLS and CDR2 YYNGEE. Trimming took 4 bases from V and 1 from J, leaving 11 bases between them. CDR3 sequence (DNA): TGTGCCAGCAGCCCGACTTCAGCCCAAGAGACCCAGTACTTC. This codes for CASSPTSAQETQYF. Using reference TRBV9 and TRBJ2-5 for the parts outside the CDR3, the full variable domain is DSGVTQTPKHLITATGQRVTLRCSPRSGDLSVYWYQQSLDQGLQFLIQYYNGEERAKGNILERFSAQQFPDLHSELNLSSLELGDSALYFCASSPTSAQETQYFGPGTRLLVL.

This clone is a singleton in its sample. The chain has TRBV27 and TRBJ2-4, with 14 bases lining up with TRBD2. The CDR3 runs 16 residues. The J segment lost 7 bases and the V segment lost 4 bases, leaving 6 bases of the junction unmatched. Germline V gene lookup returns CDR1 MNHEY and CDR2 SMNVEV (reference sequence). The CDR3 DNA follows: TGTGCCAGCAGTTCCCGACTAGCGGGAGGGCCTAACATTCAGTACTTC. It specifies CASSSRLAGGPNIQYF.

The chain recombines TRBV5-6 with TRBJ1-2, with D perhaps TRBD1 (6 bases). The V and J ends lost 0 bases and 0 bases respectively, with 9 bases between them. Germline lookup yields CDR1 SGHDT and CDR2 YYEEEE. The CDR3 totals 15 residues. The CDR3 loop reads CASSLAAGANYGYTF. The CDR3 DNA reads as TGTGCCAGCAGCTTGGCGGCAGGGGCTAACTATGGCTACACCTTC. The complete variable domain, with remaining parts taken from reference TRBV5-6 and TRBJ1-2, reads DAGVTQSPTHLIKTRGQQVTLRCSPKSGHDTVSWYQQALGQGPQFIFQYYEEEERQRGNFPDRFSGHQFPNYSSELNVNALLLGDSALYLCASSLAAGANYGYTFGSGTRLTVV.

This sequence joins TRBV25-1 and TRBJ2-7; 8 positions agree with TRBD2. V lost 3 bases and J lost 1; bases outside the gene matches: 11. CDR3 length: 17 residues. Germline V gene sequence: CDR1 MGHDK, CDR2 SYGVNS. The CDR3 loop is CASSDRAGQRESYEQYF. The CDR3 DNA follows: TGTGCCAGCAGTGATAGGGCCGGCCAGCGGGAGTCCTACGAGCAGTACTTC.